This T cell receptor (beta chain) is drawn from a study of radiotherapy plus CTLA-4 blockade in lung cancer. From germline, CDR1 is SGDLS and CDR2 YYNGEE. This CDR3 contains 14 residues. Trimming removed 0 bases from V and 4 bases from J, with 10 bases in between. This clone was counted between two and nine times. Clones were sequenced by immunoSEQ multiplex PCR, and TCRdb holds only the in-frame ones, with some missing. The sample has around 65,000 clones; roughly 80% are singletons. This sample comprised peripheral blood, obtained from a patient treated with radiotherapy plus ipilimumab. This sequence joins TRBV9 and TRBJ1-2; D possibly corresponds to TRBD1 (5 bases). The source of this sequence is a human donor with non-small cell lung cancer who had a complete response to radiotherapy plus ipilimumab. CDR3 in amino acids: CASSVDAGIYGYTF. The CDR3 region has the DNA TGTGCCAGCAGCGTAGATGCAGGGATCTATGGCTACACCTTC.